The T cell receptor (beta chain) described here comes from a study of beta chain features in type 1 diabetes. As regards this clone: The antigen remains unidentified. Distinct nucleotide sequences in the sample also encode this CDR3.

General study points: Shorter templates might be favored by PCR, equally in patients and controls. For Type 1 diabetes patients, all four CD4+ subsets carried TCRB CDR3s that were moderately but significantly shorter. For type 1 diabetes patients, VDJ junctions showed fewer insertions and more deletions.

CDR1 and CDR2 from the germline V gene are MDHEN and SYDVKM. The V gene lost 1 base and the J gene lost 0 bases, with 12 bases spanning the gap. The CDR3 spans 16 residues. One heparinised draw of blood, averaging about 120 mL, came from each donor. Sequencing targeted expressed TCRB transcripts, as all isolated RNA had been reverse transcribed. The repertoire was sequenced with immunoSEQ multiplex PCR; TCRdb's copy has only in-frame clones and lacks some. The sample contains about 150,000 clones, 11% of which appear only once. This TCR came from a man between 18 and 35 years old in good health. The sequenced sample consisted of central memory CD4+ T cells from blood. The rearrangement joins TRBV28 to TRBJ1-2; no clear D. The CDR3 nucleotides are TGTGCCAGCAGTTTATATGAAGGACGGGCTAACTATGGCTACACCTTC. Its translation: CASSLYEGRANYGYTF.